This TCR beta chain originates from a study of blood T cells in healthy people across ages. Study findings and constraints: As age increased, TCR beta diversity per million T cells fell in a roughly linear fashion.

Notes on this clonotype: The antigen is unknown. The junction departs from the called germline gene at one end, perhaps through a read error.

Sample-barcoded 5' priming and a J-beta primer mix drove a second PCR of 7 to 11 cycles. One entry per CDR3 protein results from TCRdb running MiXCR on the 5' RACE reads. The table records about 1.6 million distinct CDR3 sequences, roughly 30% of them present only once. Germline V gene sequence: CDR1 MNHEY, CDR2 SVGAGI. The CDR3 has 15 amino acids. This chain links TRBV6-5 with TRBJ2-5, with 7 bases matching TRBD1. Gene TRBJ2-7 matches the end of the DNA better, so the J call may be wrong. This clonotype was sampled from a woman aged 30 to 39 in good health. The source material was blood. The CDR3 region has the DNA TGTACCAGCAGTTACTCGGGGAACAGGGGCTACGAGCAGTACTTC. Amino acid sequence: CTSSYSGNRGYEQYF.